Listed here are 21 T cell receptor beta chains from one sample, sequenced in a study of cytomegalovirus exposure and HLA in healthy donors. This PCR relied on a set of 60 Vbeta primers and 13 Jbeta primers. Sequencing used immunoSEQ multiplex PCR; TCRdb keeps in-frame clones, though not all of them. The top ten hold less than 4.5% of the sample, which has 75,000 to 90,000 clones, roughly four fifths seen once. Material for sequencing was PBMCs. The origin of the receptors is a middle-aged man in good health and CMV-seronegative.

Here the CDR3 reads CASSSSGLAGVLREQYF. Written as DNA, the CDR3 is TGTGCCAGCAGCTCCTCCGGGCTAGCGGGAGTATTGCGCGAGCAGTACTTC. V and J are TRBV11-2 and TRBJ2-7; TRBD2 matches 10 bases. The CDR3 has 17 amino acids. The germline gives CDR1 SGHAT, CDR2 FQNNGV. Trimming took 4 bases from V and 6 from J; bases not matched to a gene: 15.

The rearrangement joins TRBV30 to TRBJ2-1, with unresolved D. The germline V and J ends were trimmed by 3 bases and 0 bases, with 12 bases remaining between them. The germline CDR1 and CDR2 sequences are GTSNPN and SVGIG (reference sequence). The CDR3 is 15 residues long. CDR3 in amino acids: CAWRPDISSYNEQFF. The CDR3, as DNA: TGTGCCTGGAGGCCTGACATCAGCTCCTACAATGAGCAGTTCTTC.

The chain is built from TRBV15 and TRBJ2-7, with TRBD1 identical over 9 bases. The CDR3 loop spans 15 amino acids. The V and J ends lost 5 bases and 1 base, in that order; junction bases with no gene match: 6. Germline CDR1 and CDR2: LNHNV and YYDKDF (reference sequence). The CDR3 region has the DNA TGTGCCACCAGCGACGGGACAGGGCGGTCCTACGAGCAGTACTTC. This translates into CATSDGTGRSYEQYF.

This clone was recorded once. The CDR3 loop reads CASSLPPGTGVHEQYF. For the CDR3, the DNA is TGTGCCAGCAGCTTACCCCCCGGGACAGGGGTCCACGAGCAGTACTTC. V gene TRBV7-3 combines with J gene TRBJ2-7; 10 bases are a match to TRBD1. CDR3 length: 16 amino acids. V shed 2 bases, J shed 5 bases, and the junction held 9 bases outside the gene matches. Germline CDR1 is SGHTA and CDR2 is FQGTGA.

The J gene is TRBJ2-2, the V gene TRBV5-1; 8 nucleotides agree with TRBD1. The germline V gene has CDR1 SGHRS and CDR2 YFSETQ. CDR3 length equals 18 residues. Trimming took 4 bases from V and 0 from J; bases not matched to a gene: 11. CDR3 in DNA: TGCGCCAGCAGCCGGGGGACAGGTCCCAGCTCGAACACCGGGGAGCTGTTTTTT. The encoded protein is CASSRGTGPSSNTGELFF.

The table lists this clone with many counts. The chain is built from TRBV6-1 and TRBJ2-5, with 12 bases matching TRBD2. The CDR3 length is 15 residues. J gave up 2 bases and V 2 bases, and 0 bases lay outside the gene matches. Germline V CDR1 and CDR2: MNHNS, SASEGT. The CDR3 coding sequence is TGTGCCAGCAGTGAACTAGCGGGAGGGCAAGAGACCCAGTACTTC. It encodes CASSELAGGQETQYF.

The genes are TRBV7-9 and TRBJ1-5; D is possibly TRBD1 (5 bases). The CDR3 runs 15 residues. Germline V gene data show CDR1 as SEHNR and CDR2 as FQNEAQ (reference sequence). Trimming removed 5 bases from V and 0 bases from J, with 11 bases in between. The CDR3 sequence: CASSPGPDSNQPQHF. CDR3 in DNA: TGTGCCAGCAGCCCAGGGCCCGATAGCAATCAGCCCCAGCATTTT.

V and J are TRBV21-1 and TRBJ2-3; the table names TRBD1, a call not compared with the DNA. TRBV21-1 is tagged as a pseudogene. CDR3 length equals 15 residues. Here the CDR3 reads CASSPRQGRTDTQYF. The DNA for the CDR3 is TGTGCCAGCAGCCCTCGACAGGGTAGAACAGATACGCAGTATTTT.

The V call is TRBV6-5, the J call TRBJ2-5, with 8 bases identical to TRBD1. The J call is uncertain, as TRBJ2-7 better fits the DNA end. Germline V gives CDR1 MNHEY, CDR2 SVGAGI. CDR3 length: 14 amino acids. The CDR3 sequence: CASSYGDRINEQYF. For the CDR3, the DNA is TGTGCCAGCAGTTACGGGGACAGGATCAACGAGCAGTACTTC.

The chain employs TRBV2 and TRBJ2-4; TRBD2 is a possible D gene (5 bases). The CDR3 extends over 13 amino acids. Germline V gene lookup returns CDR1 SNHLY and CDR2 FYNNEI. V was trimmed by 7 bases and J by 6 bases, leaving 13 bases between them. The CDR3 coding sequence is TGTGCCAGCAAAGAGACTAAGGGAAACATTCAGTACTTC. Translated, it gives CASKETKGNIQYF.

The chain is built from TRBV25-1 and TRBJ2-7; 7 bases align to TRBD2. The V and J ends lost 3 bases and 0 bases, in that order; junction bases with no gene match: 11. The CDR3 is 17 residues long. CDR1 is MGHDK, CDR2 SYGVNS, per germline. The CDR3 sequence is CASSDLLPSGHSYEQYF. The CDR3 coding sequence is TGTGCCAGCAGTGACCTTTTGCCTAGCGGACACTCCTACGAGCAGTACTTC.

The chain links TRBV5-1 to TRBJ2-7; D is unresolved. Germline V gene data show CDR1 as SGHRS and CDR2 as YFSETQ. The CDR3 contains 14 residues. With 0 bases removed from V and 2 bases from J, the gap between germline ends came to 9 bases. The CDR3 nucleotides read TGCGCCAGCAGCTTGGAGCCCATCCCCTACGAGCAGTACTTC. Its translation is CASSLEPIPYEQYF.

J is TRBJ2-7 and V is TRBV5-4; TRBD1 matches 9 bases. Germline assignment: CDR1 SGHNT and CDR2 YYREEE (reference sequence). The CDR3 has 15 amino acids. Trimming removed 4 bases from V and 6 bases from J; junction bases left unmatched: 11. The CDR3 is CASSPTPGQGREQYF. CDR3 sequence (DNA): TGTGCCAGCAGCCCTACCCCGGGACAGGGTCGCGAGCAGTACTTC. Full variable domain (outside the CDR3, taken from reference TRBV5-4 and TRBJ2-7): ETGVTQSPTHLIKTRGQQVTLRCSSQSGHNTVSWYQQALGQGPQFIFQYYREEENGRGNFPPRFSGLQFPNYSSELNVNALELDDSALYLCASSPTPGQGREQYFGPGTRLTVT.

The CDR3 DNA follows: TGTGCCATCAGTGAGGTCCCCCGAGAGACCGGGGAGCTGTTTTTT. It codes for CAISEVPRETGELFF. The V and J genes are TRBV10-3 and TRBJ2-2, with D unclear. The CDR3 consists of 15 residues. Trimming shortened V by 2 bases and J by 5 bases, and 12 bases separated the two germline ends. The germline gives CDR1 ENHRY, CDR2 SYGVKD.

The J gene is TRBJ2-6, the V gene TRBV7-9; D may be TRBD1 (6 bases). Trimming pared 5 bases from V and 0 bases from J, leaving 14 bases between. This CDR3 region has 17 residues. Germline values: CDR1 SEHNR, CDR2 FQNEAQ (reference sequence). CDR3 sequence reads: CASSVRQAISGANVLTF. The CDR3 DNA reads TGTGCCAGCAGCGTCCGACAGGCCATCTCTGGGGCCAACGTCCTGACTTTC.

The rearrangement links TRBV14 to TRBJ2-2; weak D call: TRBD1 (5 bases). The germline V and J ends were trimmed by 1 base and 6 bases, with 12 bases remaining between them. This CDR3 comprises 15 residues. Germline V gene data show CDR1 as SGHDN and CDR2 as FVKESK. The CDR3 sequence is CASSQVAQGAGELFF. CDR3 nucleotide sequence: TGTGCCAGCAGCCAAGTCGCCCAGGGCGCCGGGGAGCTGTTTTTT.

The rearrangement uses TRBV19 and TRBJ2-1; unclear D gene. The CDR3 contains 14 residues. Germline CDR1 and CDR2: LNHDA and SQIVND (reference sequence). Trimming cost V 3 bases and J 5 bases, with 11 bases left between them. CDR3 sequence reads: CASSISAAHNEQFF. CDR3 nucleotide sequence: TGTGCCAGTAGTATTTCTGCGGCCCACAATGAGCAGTTCTTC.

The count of this clone is one. The J gene is TRBJ1-5, the V gene TRBV7-6, with 7 bases fitting TRBD1. From germline, CDR1 is SGHVS and CDR2 FNYEAQ. V lost 6 bases, J lost 3 bases, and 11 bases stayed unmatched. The CDR3 covers 16 residues. CDR3 protein: CASSVGPRGNNQPQHF. The CDR3 region has the DNA TGTGCCAGCAGTGTAGGGCCCAGGGGGAACAATCAGCCCCAGCATTTT.

The V and J genes are TRBV19 and TRBJ2-1; D not resolved. Germline CDR1 and CDR2: LNHDA and SQIVND (reference sequence). V lost 8 bases and J lost 3, with 11 bases in between. There are 13 residues in the CDR3. In nucleotides, the CDR3 is TGTGCCAGTCGCCCCCCCGGCTACAATGAGCAGTTCTTC. This translates into CASRPPGYNEQFF.

V gene TRBV7-9 combines with J gene TRBJ1-2; no clear D gene. There are 14 residues in the CDR3. Looked up from germline, CDR1 is SEHNR and CDR2 is FQNEAQ (reference sequence). V gave up 2 bases and J gave up 3 bases, with 10 bases separating them. The CDR3 coding sequence is TGTGCCAGCAGCTTAACGGGTCCCGACTATGGCTACACCTTC. This translates into CASSLTGPDYGYTF.

This chain uses TRBV5-5 with TRBJ2-7, with D uncertain. The CDR3 consists of 16 residues. Germline CDR1 is SGHKS and CDR2 is YYEKEE (reference sequence). V lost 0 bases and J lost 0, with 13 bases in between. CDR3 DNA sequence: TGTGCCAGCAGCTTGGAAGGCAGGCCGAGCTCCTACGAGCAGTACTTC. It specifies CASSLEGRPSSYEQYF.